The rows below give T cell receptor beta chains drawn from one sample of a study of blood T cell repertoires in COVID-19. Produced via immunoSEQ multiplex PCR; TCRdb's table is partial and in-frame only. The sample lists about 290,000 clones, around four fifths occurring once. Sample: peripheral blood. These TCRs come from a woman between 50 and 59 years old with active or convalescent COVID-19. Each CDR3 is given with its conserved first and last residue. Each record gives: clone size, D gene, CDR3 length, J gene, V gene, CDR3 DNA, CDR3 protein. A D gene is named only where the DNA matches it firmly. A row's size may be missing; if present it is once, few, many or a size class.

.,TRBD2,11,TRBJ2-1,TRBV28,TGTGCCAGCAGTACTAGCGGCGAGCAGTTCTTC,CASSTSGEQFF
.,TRBD1,15,TRBJ1-1,TRBV7-8,TGTGCCAGCAGCTTAGATAGGGGGCGCGACACTGAAGCTTTCTTT,CASSLDRGRDTEAFF
.,.,14,TRBJ2-7,TRBV27,.,CASSSSDSLYEQYF
once,.,15,TRBJ1-3,TRBV5-1,TGCGCCAGCAGCTTGGCCCAGGGAGGATTGAACACCATATATTTT,CASSLAQGGLNTIYF
.,.,15,TRBJ2-3,TRBV11-2,TGTGCCAGCAGCCCCGGGAGTTCCTTCACAGATACGCAGTATTTT,CASSPGSSFTDTQYF
once,.,14,TRBJ1-1,TRBV5-4,TGTGCCAGCAGTCTACGGGGGGGTTCAACTGAAGCTTTCTTT,CASSLRGGSTEAFF
.,.,17,TRBJ2-6,TRBV25-1,TGTGCCAGCAGTGAATCGGGAAGAAGCTCTGGGGCCAACGTCCTGACTTTC,CASSESGRSSGANVLTF
many,.,15,TRBJ1-4,TRBV7-8,TGTGCCAGCAGCTTAGACGAACTCCCAGGGGAAAAACTGTTTTTT,CASSLDELPGEKLFF
.,TRBD1,15,TRBJ1-1,TRBV19,TGTGCCAGTAGTACCCGGGACAGCTTGAACACTGAAGCTTTCTTT,CASSTRDSLNTEAFF
.,TRBD2,16,TRBJ2-1,TRBV7-9,TGTGCCAGCAGCTTAGTCATAGCGGGGGCCTCCAATGAGCAGTTCTTC,CASSLVIAGASNEQFF
.,TRBD2,17,TRBJ2-3,TRBV5-4,TGTGCCAGCAGCTTCCCACCTAGCGGGAGAGATGAAGATACGCAGTATTTT,CASSFPPSGRDEDTQYF
.,.,13,TRBJ2-7,TRBV19,TGTGCCAGTAGTATTCGGTTTGGCTACGAGCAGTACTTC,CASSIRFGYEQYF
once,.,12,TRBJ1-1,TRBV7-2,TGTGCCAGCAGCTTGGCGGGGTCTGAAGCTTTCTTT,CASSLAGSEAFF
.,.,15,TRBJ2-1,TRBV3-1/TRBV3-2,TGTGCCAGCAGCCAAGATGGCCTAGAGGGCAATGAGCAGTTCTTC,CASSQDGLEGNEQFF
.,TRBD2,19,TRBJ2-1,TRBV4-2,TGTGCCAGCAGCCAAGGAGGCGGGGGGCAGCGGGGGGCGAGCAATGAGCAGTTCTTC,CASSQGGGGQRGASNEQFF
once,.,13,TRBJ2-3,TRBV30,TGTGCCTGGAGTCCCCCGGGACTGGATACGCAGTATTTT,CAWSPPGLDTQYF
many,.,13,TRBJ2-7,TRBV5-5,TGTGCCAGCAGCCGCTATACCTCCTACGAGCAGTACTTC,CASSRYTSYEQYF
.,.,16,TRBJ2-2,TRBV14,TGTGCCAGCAGCCAAAGGTGGGCAGTTAACACCGGGGAGCTGTTTTTT,CASSQRWAVNTGELFF
.,TRBD1,15,TRBJ1-6,TRBV2,TGTGCCAGCAAATTTGACAGGGAGGCCAATTCACCCCTCCACTTT,CASKFDREANSPLHF
.,TRBD1,13,TRBJ1-3,TRBV29-1,TGCAGCGCCGGAGACAGGGCTGGAAACACCATATATTTT,CSAGDRAGNTIYF
.,TRBD1,14,TRBJ2-5,TRBV30,TGTGCCTGGGATACCGGGACAGGGGTAGAGACCCAGTACTTC,CAWDTGTGVETQYF
.,.,13,TRBJ2-3,TRBV28,TGTGCCAGCGTCCCTTGTTGCACAGATACGCAGTATTTT,CASVPCCTDTQYF
.,.,15,TRBJ2-1,TRBV11-3,TGTGCCAGCAGCTTAGGCGGGTCCCGCTACAATGAGCAGTTCTTC,CASSLGGSRYNEQFF
.,.,16,TRBJ1-6,TRBV7-9,TGTGCCAGCAGCCCAGGGCGGCGACGGCTGTATTCACCCCTCCACTTT,CASSPGRRRLYSPLHF
.,TRBD1,15,TRBJ1-5,TRBV7-9,TGTGCCAGCAGCCAGGGACAGGGTCACAATCAGCCCCAGCATTTT,CASSQGQGHNQPQHF
.,TRBD2,16,TRBJ2-1,TRBV24-1,TGTGCCACCAGTGATTTGTCAGCGGGAATATACAATGAGCAGTTCTTC,CATSDLSAGIYNEQFF
few,.,15,TRBJ1-4,TRBV27,TGTGCCAGCAGTTTAGGGGGGTGGCCTAATGAAAAACTGTTTTTT,CASSLGGWPNEKLFF
once,.,14,TRBJ1-4,TRBV28,TGTGCCAGCAGCCGAACCGGCGGGCGAGAAAAACTGTTTTTT,CASSRTGGREKLFF
.,TRBD2,16,TRBJ2-1,TRBV20-1,TGCAGTGCTAGTCTCACCGGGACTAGCGTTGTCGGGGAGCAGTTCTTC,CSASLTGTSVVGEQFF
once,.,16,TRBJ2-1,TRBV5-1,TGCGCCAGCAGCCCAGGACTACCCAGCTCCTACAATGAGCAGTTCTTC,CASSPGLPSSYNEQFF
.,.,17,TRBJ2-1,TRBV27,TGTGCCAGCAGTCCGCTAGTCGCTCGAGGCTCCTACAATGAGCAGTTCTTC,CASSPLVARGSYNEQFF
.,TRBD2,14,TRBJ2-3,TRBV18,TGTGCCAGCCGCCCTAGCGGGAGTACAGATACGCAGTATTTT,CASRPSGSTDTQYF
.,.,15,TRBJ1-5,TRBV28,TGTGCCAGCAGCCCCGACTACAAGCCCAATCAGCCCCAGCATTTT,CASSPDYKPNQPQHF
.,.,13,TRBJ1-5,TRBV10-1,TGCGCCAGCAGTGAGTCGGGAGATCAGCCCCAGCATTTT,CASSESGDQPQHF
.,.,14,TRBJ1-6,TRBV3-1/TRBV3-2,TGTGCCAGCAGCCTGAGGGTGTTAGATTCACCCCTCCACTTT,CASSLRVLDSPLHF
.,TRBD2,16,TRBJ2-3,TRBV7-9,TGTGCCAGCAGCTTAGCGGGCGGGAGTAGGCTAGATACGCAGTATTTT,CASSLAGGSRLDTQYF
.,TRBD2,15,TRBJ2-1,TRBV27,TGTGCCAGCAGTTTATCCACTAGCGGATACAATGAGCAGTTCTTC,CASSLSTSGYNEQFF
.,.,14,TRBJ2-3,TRBV7-2,TGTGCCAGCAGCTTAGAAACCGGGTCGGATACGCAGTATTTT,CASSLETGSDTQYF
.,TRBD2,16,TRBJ2-3,TRBV7-7,TGTGCCAGCAGCTTAGGACTAGCGGGAGGTGGAGATACGCAGTATTTT,CASSLGLAGGGDTQYF
.,.,13,TRBJ1-1,TRBV5-1,TGCGCCAGCAGCTCCGGGACTCACACTGAAGCTTTCTTT,CASSSGTHTEAFF
.,.,14,TRBJ1-5,TRBV10-3,TGTGCCATCAGTGTCGGGGGGAGTGGTCAGCCCCAGCATTTT,CAISVGGSGQPQHF
.,TRBD1,14,TRBJ2-7,TRBV19,TGTGCCAGTAGTAGGGCCGGGACAGCCTACGAGCAGTACTTC,CASSRAGTAYEQYF
.,TRBD1,18,TRBJ1-4,TRBV28,TGTGCCAGCAGTTCTCCTCCCGGGACAGGGGGGTCTAATGAAAAACTGTTTTTT,CASSSPPGTGGSNEKLFF
.,TRBD2,16,TRBJ2-3,TRBV5-1,TGCGCCAGCAGCCCTGGACTAGTTCTACTCACAGATACGCAGTATTTT,CASSPGLVLLTDTQYF
.,TRBD2,15,TRBJ2-7,TRBV4-1,TGCGCCAGCAGCCAAGGGCCCAGCGGGAGGCCCAAGCAGTACTTC,CASSQGPSGRPKQYF
.,TRBD2,16,TRBJ2-3,TRBV7-2,TGTGCCAGCAGCCTAAGACTAGCGGGAAACACAGATACGCAGTATTTT,CASSLRLAGNTDTQYF
.,.,15,TRBJ1-1,TRBV4-1,TGCGCCAGCAGCCAAGTCCAGGGAGGTAACACTGAAGCTTTCTTT,CASSQVQGGNTEAFF
once,.,15,TRBJ2-1,TRBV20-1,TGCAGTGCTAGTCCCCTATTTAGCTCCTACAATGAGCAGTTCTTC,CSASPLFSSYNEQFF
once,TRBD2,21,TRBJ2-1,TRBV15,TGTGCCACCAGCAGAGAGCCTAGCGGGAGAGTTTCCCCGAGCTCCTACAATGAGCAGTTCTTC,CATSREPSGRVSPSSYNEQFF
.,TRBD2,13,TRBJ2-3,TRBV7-6,TGTGCCAGCAGTAAGCGGGACACAGATACGCAGTATTTT,CASSKRDTDTQYF
.,TRBD1,15,TRBJ1-4,TRBV7-9,TGTGCCAGCAGCTTAGCGGGGACAGGGAAGGAAAAACTGTTTTTT,CASSLAGTGKEKLFF